The following is a TCR beta chain sequence with its context. Repertoires were generated with immunoSEQ multiplex PCR, while TCRdb's copy carries only in-frame clones and drops some. The table lists more than 95,000 clones, about 87% of them singletons. This sample is drawn from a study of cytomegalovirus exposure and HLA in healthy donors. Trimming left V 4 bases short and J 4 bases short, with 8 bases between. The CDR3 totals 12 residues. Germline-derived CDR1 and CDR2 are SGHNT and YENEEA. The chain joins TRBV11-3 to TRBJ2-7, with D uncertain. Sequenced: PBMCs. The receptor comes from a woman aged 18-29 years in good health and CMV-seronegative. CDR3 sequence: CASSSLSYEQYF. The CDR3 nucleotides read TGTGCCAGCAGCTCCCTAAGTTACGAGCAGTACTTC.